The 18 T cell receptor beta chains reported below all come from one sample, sequenced in a study of T cell responses to AZD1222 COVID-19 vaccine. The protocol was immunoSEQ multiplex PCR, while the TCRdb copy is restricted to in-frame clones and leaves out a portion. Among over 75,000 clones listed, 80% to 90% were seen once. The material sequenced was peripheral blood, taken on day 0 of AZD1222 vaccination. The receptors here all came from an adult in good health.

The CDR3 nucleotides read TGTGCCAGCAGTTTAATCCGGATAGCGGGAGATCGGACCGGGGAGCTGTTTTTT. It codes for CASSLIRIAGDRTGELFF. The J gene is TRBJ2-2, the V gene TRBV28, with TRBD2 matching 9 bases. The CDR3 loop spans 18 amino acids. Trimming at V came to 2 bases and at J to 5 bases, leaving 12 bases not matched to a gene. Germline lookup yields CDR1 MDHEN and CDR2 SYDVKM.

The chain recombines TRBV27 with TRBJ2-1; tentative D call: TRBD1 (6 bases). Trimming took 5 bases from V and 9 from J, leaving 20 bases between them. This CDR3 contains 15 residues. CDR1 and CDR2 from the germline V gene are MNHEY and SMNVEV (reference sequence). In nucleotides, the CDR3 is TGTGCCAGCAGTGTAACAGGGTCTACGAACGGTGAGCAGTTCTTC. Its protein product is CASSVTGSTNGEQFF.

This clone was recorded once. J is TRBJ2-1 and V is TRBV28; D is perhaps TRBD1 (5 bases). From germline, CDR1 is MDHEN and CDR2 SYDVKM. Trimming shortened V by 5 bases and J by 9 bases, and 8 bases separated the two germline ends. The CDR3 is 11 amino acids. The CDR3 reads CASSTRVEQFF. CDR3 sequence (DNA): TGTGCCAGCAGTACCAGGGTTGAGCAGTTCTTC.

This chain uses TRBV19 with TRBJ1-1, with D uncertain. CDR1 and CDR2 from the germline V gene are LNHDA and SQIVND (reference sequence). The CDR3 sequence is 13 residues long. The V end lost 2 bases, the J end lost 0 bases, and 4 bases lay between the germline ends. Here the CDR3 DNA reads TGTGCCAGTAGTATATCTATGAACACTGAAGCTTTCTTT. Its translation is CASSISMNTEAFF. The full variable domain, its missing parts supplied by reference TRBV19 and TRBJ1-1, is DGGITQSPKYLFRKEGQNVTLSCEQNLNHDAMYWYRQDPGQGLRLIYYSQIVNDFQKGDIAEGYSVSREKKESFPLTVTSAQKNPTAFYLCASSISMNTEAFFGQGTRLTVV.

The CDR3 bases are TGTGCCGCAAAGACGACTCTCGTAGACGAGCAGTACTTC. It translates to CAAKTTLVDEQYF. The chain carries TRBV6-5 and TRBJ2-7; D uncertain. This CDR3 contains 13 residues. Germline loops: CDR1 MNHEY, CDR2 SVGAGI. V shed 11 bases and J shed 5 bases, with 19 bases lying between them.

This sequence joins TRBV29-1 and TRBJ2-1; the match to TRBD1 covers 8 bases. The CDR3 consists of 13 residues. Unmatched junction bases numbered 7, after V lost 6 bases and J lost 6 bases. The V gene's germline CDR1 is SQVTM and CDR2 ANQGSEA. The CDR3 protein is CSVDRVKGNEQFF. DNA for the CDR3: TGCAGCGTGGACAGGGTGAAGGGCAATGAGCAGTTCTTC.

The gene calls are TRBV6-6 and TRBJ1-5; D might be TRBD1 (5 bases). V was clipped by 2 bases and J by 1 base, with 12 bases between them. The CDR3 sequence is 16 residues long. CDR1 is MNHNY and CDR2 is SVGAGI in the germline V gene (reference sequence). The CDR3 sequence is CASSYGLDISNQPQHF. The CDR3 DNA is TGTGCCAGCAGTTACGGATTGGACATAAGCAATCAGCCCCAGCATTTT.

Notes on this clone: Relative to the germline gene, one junction end is altered; a read error may explain this. The V gene is TRBV7-7, the J gene TRBJ2-5; no firm D call. The germline gives CDR1 SSHAT, CDR2 FNYEAQ (reference sequence). The CDR3 covers 12 residues. CDR3 DNA: TGTGCTAGCAGCCGCGACCGAGAGACCCAGTACTTC. Protein sequence: CASSRDRETQYF.

The chain carries TRBV28 and TRBJ1-3; TRBD1 matches at 8 bases. Trimming cost V 6 bases and J 0 bases; bases outside gene matches: 4. The CDR3 has 15 residues. From germline, CDR1 is MDHEN and CDR2 SYDVKM. CDR3 DNA sequence: TGTGCCAGCAGCCCCGGACAGGGCTCTGGAAACACCATATATTTT. Encoded protein: CASSPGQGSGNTIYF.

The gene calls are TRBV5-1 and TRBJ2-1, with 8 bases matching TRBD2. CDR3 size: 14 residues. Germline CDR1 and CDR2: SGHRS and YFSETQ. With 0 bases clipped from V and 7 bases from J, the junction kept 3 bases outside the gene matches. The CDR3 sequence: CASSLVGLGNEQFF. DNA for the CDR3: TGCGCCAGCAGCTTGGTGGGACTAGGTAATGAGCAGTTCTTC.

J is TRBJ1-3 and V is TRBV18; 7 bases align to TRBD1. The V and J ends lost 6 bases and 5 bases, in that order; junction bases with no gene match: 10. The CDR3 consists of 15 residues. Germline lookup yields CDR1 KGHSH and CDR2 LQKENI. In DNA, the CDR3 is TGTGCCAGCTCTCCGACAGGGTTGGGCCGAAACACCATATATTTT. The encoded protein is CASSPTGLGRNTIYF. The full variable domain, with the rest looked up from reference TRBV18 and TRBJ1-3, is NAGVMQNPRHLVRRRGQEARLRCSPMKGHSHVYWYRQLPEEGLKFMVYLQKENIIDESGMPKERFSAEFPKEGPSILRIQQVVRGDSAAYFCASSPTGLGRNTIYFGEGSWLTVV.

J is TRBJ2-5 and V is TRBV4-1; 7 bases align to TRBD2. This CDR3 spans 15 amino acids. The V gene end was trimmed by 1 base and the J gene end by 1 base; junction bases not matched to a gene: 3. Germline-derived CDR1 and CDR2 are MGHRA and YSYEKL. The CDR3 DNA is TGCGCCAGCAGCCAAGCTCGCGGGAGCCAAGAGACCCAGTACTTC. Its protein is CASSQARGSQETQYF.

This sequence joins TRBV19 and TRBJ2-7; perhaps TRBD2 as D (6 bases). V lost 5 bases and J lost 3, with 14 bases in between. Germline CDR1 is LNHDA and CDR2 is SQIVND (reference sequence). The CDR3 has 14 amino acids. Here the CDR3 reads CASSWDSLSYEQYF. The CDR3 nucleotides are TGTGCCAGTAGTTGGGACTCACTCAGCTACGAGCAGTACTTC. Full variable domain (missing parts from reference TRBV19 and TRBJ2-7): DGGITQSPKYLFRKEGQNVTLSCEQNLNHDAMYWYRQDPGQGLRLIYYSQIVNDFQKGDIAEGYSVSREKKESFPLTVTSAQKNPTAFYLCASSWDSLSYEQYFGPGTRLTVT.

The chain is built from TRBV5-1 and TRBJ2-1; TRBD1 matches at 9 bases. Trimming took 1 base from V and 8 from J; bases not matched to a gene: 1. The V gene's germline CDR1 is SGHRS and CDR2 YFSETQ. The CDR3 covers 13 residues. The CDR3 sequence: CASSLTGGYEQFF. The CDR3 nucleotides read TGCGCCAGCAGCTTGACAGGGGGCTATGAGCAGTTCTTC. The variable domain in full, completed from reference TRBV5-1 and TRBJ2-1, reads KAGVTQTPRYLIKTRGQQVTLSCSPISGHRSVSWYQQTPGQGLQFLFEYFSETQRNKGNFPGRFSGRQFSNSRSEMNVSTLELGDSALYLCASSLTGGYEQFFGPGTRLTVL.

This chain uses TRBV11-2 with TRBJ2-7; D may be TRBD1 (6 bases). Germline V CDR1 and CDR2: SGHAT, FQNNGV. Trimming stripped 5 bases from V and 5 bases from J, with 13 bases between. CDR3 length: 13 residues. DNA of the CDR3: TGTGCCAGCAGCCCCCCTGGGGGCGACGAGCAGTACTTC. This gives the protein CASSPPGGDEQYF.

V usage is TRBV5-1 and J usage is TRBJ1-3; TRBD1 aligns across 8 bases. J lost 0 bases, V lost 3 bases, and 2 bases had no gene match. Germline CDR1 reads SGHRS; CDR2 reads YFSETQ. This CDR3 has 15 amino acids. CDR3 protein: CASSWDRSSGNTIYF. The CDR3 DNA reads TGCGCCAGCAGCTGGGACAGGAGCTCTGGAAACACCATATATTTT.

In DNA, the CDR3 is TGTGCCAGCAGTTACTCGACTACAGGGGGGATCGAGCAGTACTTC. It yields the protein CASSYSTTGGIEQYF. V and J are TRBV6-5 and TRBJ2-7; 8 bases fit TRBD1. The CDR3 is 15 amino acids. J gave up 6 bases and V 0 bases, and 7 bases lay outside the gene matches. From germline, CDR1 is MNHEY and CDR2 SVGAGI.

The chain couples TRBV6-1 to TRBJ2-7; TRBD1 matches at 10 bases. Looked up from germline, CDR1 is MNHNS and CDR2 is SASEGT. There are 13 residues in the CDR3. Unmatched junction bases numbered 10, after V lost 7 bases and J lost 10 bases. CDR3 sequence: CASTDRGQDNQYF. DNA for the CDR3: TGTGCCAGCACAGACAGGGGGCAGGATAACCAGTACTTC.